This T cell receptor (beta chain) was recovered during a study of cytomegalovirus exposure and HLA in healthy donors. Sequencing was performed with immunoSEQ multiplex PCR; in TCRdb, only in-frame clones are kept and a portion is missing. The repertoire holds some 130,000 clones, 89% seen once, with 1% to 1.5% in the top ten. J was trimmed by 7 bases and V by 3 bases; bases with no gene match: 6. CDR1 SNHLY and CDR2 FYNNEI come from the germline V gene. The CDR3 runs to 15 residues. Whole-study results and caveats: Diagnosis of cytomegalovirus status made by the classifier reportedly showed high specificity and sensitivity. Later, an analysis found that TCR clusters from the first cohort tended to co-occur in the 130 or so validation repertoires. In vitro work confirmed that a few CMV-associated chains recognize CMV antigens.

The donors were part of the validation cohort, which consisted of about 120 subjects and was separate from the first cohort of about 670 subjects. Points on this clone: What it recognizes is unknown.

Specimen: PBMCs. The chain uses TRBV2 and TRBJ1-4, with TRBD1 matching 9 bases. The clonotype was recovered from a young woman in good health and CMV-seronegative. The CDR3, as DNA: TGTGCCAGCAGTGAGGAGGGACAGGGAGCTGAAAAACTGTTTTTT. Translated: CASSEEGQGAEKLFF.